These 20 T cell receptor beta chains were all obtained from the same sample, sequenced in a study of siplizumab effects on memory and regulatory T cells. Libraries were prepared by immunoSEQ multiplex PCR; TCRdb keeps only in-frame clonotypes and omits some of them. The repertoire holds 55,000 to 70,000 clones, with 93% as singletons. The sample comprised CD8+ T cells sorted from blood. These receptors originate from a human donor in good health.

This clone was observed once. This sequence joins TRBV5-1 and TRBJ2-7, with D possibly TRBD2 on 6 matching bases. The germline V gene has CDR1 SGHRS and CDR2 YFSETQ. V shed 4 bases and J shed 0 bases, with 11 bases lying between them. CDR3 size: 14 residues. The CDR3 region is CASSGGLSSYEQYF. The CDR3 nucleotides are TGCGCCAGCAGCGGGGGACTTAGCTCCTACGAGCAGTACTTC.

Here the CDR3 DNA reads TGTGCCAGCAGCTTCCTCAGGGAAAATCAGCCCCAGCATTTT. It is translated as CASSFLRENQPQHF. The chain combines TRBV11-3 with TRBJ1-5; a possible D gene is TRBD1 (5 bases). The CDR3 runs 14 residues. CDR1 is SGHNT, CDR2 YENEEA, per germline. V lost 3 bases to trimming and J lost 4 bases, with 10 bases between them.

V is TRBV7-2 and J is TRBJ2-6; the match to TRBD2 covers 9 bases. The CDR3 spans 16 residues. Germline CDR1 and CDR2: SGHTA and FQGNSA. With V trimmed by 4 bases and J by 12 bases, 13 bases remained unmatched. The CDR3 reads CASSSMGTSPFSVLTF. The DNA for the CDR3 is TGTGCCAGCAGCTCTATGGGGACTAGCCCATTCAGCGTCCTGACTTTC.

A single count supports this clone. The chain joins TRBV10-2 to TRBJ2-7, with 7 bases fitting TRBD2. The CDR3 is 14 amino acids. J was trimmed by 3 bases and V by 6 bases; bases with no gene match: 8. Germline V gene lookup returns CDR1 WSHSY and CDR2 SAAADI. CDR3 nucleotide sequence: TGCGCCAGCAGCGACTCTAGCGGATACTACGAGCAGTACTTC. This encodes CASSDSSGYYEQYF.

The chain recombines TRBV27 with TRBJ2-1, with TRBD2 matching over 7 bases. Per germline, CDR1 MNHEY and CDR2 SMNVEV (reference sequence). The CDR3 has 14 residues. The V and J ends lost 7 bases and 7 bases, in that order; junction bases with no gene match: 10. The CDR3 is CASKPAGSMNEQFF. The CDR3 DNA reads TGTGCCAGCAAACCAGCGGGAAGTATGAATGAGCAGTTCTTC.

V is TRBV2 and J is TRBJ2-7, with D unclear. There are 10 residues in the CDR3. In germline, CDR1 is SNHLY, CDR2 FYNNEI. This CDR3 is CAGQRNEQYF. The CDR3 nucleotides are TGTGCTGGTCAAAGGAACGAGCAGTACTTC.

The V and J genes are TRBV27 and TRBJ2-7; no definite D call. V dropped 10 bases and J dropped 0 bases, with 13 bases sitting between them. The V gene's germline CDR1 is MNHEY and CDR2 SMNVEV (reference sequence). CDR3 length: 13 residues. CDR3 protein: CATPNQSSYEQYF. The CDR3 DNA sequence: TGTGCCACCCCAAATCAGAGCTCCTACGAGCAGTACTTC.

V gene TRBV27 combines with J gene TRBJ2-7, with 10 bases lining up with TRBD1. The CDR3 extends over 16 amino acids. Germline V gene sequence: CDR1 MNHEY, CDR2 SMNVEV (reference sequence). V lost 4 bases, J lost 4 bases, and 10 bases stayed unmatched. CDR3 DNA: TGTGCCAGCAGTTCCCCGGGACAGGGGCCGATGTACGAGCAGTACTTC. This translates into CASSSPGQGPMYEQYF.

This chain uses TRBV27 with TRBJ2-7; 8 positions agree with TRBD1. Unmatched junction bases numbered 4, after V lost 4 bases and J lost 5 bases. The CDR3 runs to 13 residues. Per the germline V gene, CDR1 is MNHEY and CDR2 is SMNVEV (reference sequence). The CDR3 sequence is CASSSTGVHEQYF. CDR3 nucleotide sequence: TGTGCCAGCAGTTCGACAGGGGTCCACGAGCAGTACTTC.

The genes are TRBV27 and TRBJ2-7, with 11 bases matching TRBD1. The CDR3 sequence is 14 residues long. V trimming: 6 bases; J trimming: 5 bases; junction bases outside the gene matches: 6. CDR1 is MNHEY and CDR2 is SMNVEV in the germline V gene (reference sequence). The DNA of the CDR3 is TGTGCCAGCAGACGGACAGGGGGCGGTGACGAGCAGTACTTC. Translating gives CASRRTGGGDEQYF.

This rearrangement joins TRBV6-4 to TRBJ1-5; tentatively, D is TRBD1 (6 bases). CDR1 and CDR2 from the germline V gene are MRHNA and SNTAGT. V was pared by 2 bases and J by 4 bases, with 6 bases between. The CDR3 extends over 13 amino acids. The CDR3 region has the DNA TGTGCCAGCAGTGACGGGACAAATCAGCCCCAGCATTTT. It translates to CASSDGTNQPQHF.

V gene TRBV28 combines with J gene TRBJ1-2; D is possibly TRBD1 (5 bases). Germline loops: CDR1 MDHEN, CDR2 SYDVKM. This CDR3 has 15 amino acids. Trimming cost V 3 bases and J 1 base, with 12 bases left between them. The CDR3 sequence is CASSFTGALNYGYTF. DNA of the CDR3: TGTGCCAGCAGTTTTACTGGGGCTCTTAACTATGGCTACACCTTC.

The V call is TRBV28, the J call TRBJ2-7, with D perhaps matching TRBD1 (6 bases). Between the trimmed V and J ends, which lost 4 bases and 3 bases, there was a span of 19 bases. Germline loops: CDR1 MDHEN, CDR2 SYDVKM. The CDR3 spans 16 residues. The CDR3, as DNA: TGTGCCAGCAGTTCTGTTTACCGGGACATACGCTACGAGCAGTACTTC. This codes for CASSSVYRDIRYEQYF.

This clone was picked up a small number of times. The J gene is TRBJ1-1, the V gene TRBV15, with a possible D match to TRBD1 (6 bases). The ends were cut back, 9 bases at V and 2 bases at J, with 13 bases in the middle. This CDR3 is built from 13 residues. Germline-derived CDR1 and CDR2 are LNHNV and YYDKDF (reference sequence). CDR3 coding DNA: TGTGCCACGGGGGGCCCGACTAACACTGAAGCTTTCTTT. Encoded protein: CATGGPTNTEAFF.

The rearrangement joins TRBV21-1 to TRBJ2-7; no check of the table's D call, TRBD2, against the DNA was made. TRBV21-1 has pseudogene status. The CDR3 is made up of 16 amino acids. CDR3 protein: CASSKALASERCEQYF. The CDR3 bases are TGTGCCAGCAGCAAAGCGTTGGCTAGCGAAAGATGCGAGCAGTACTTC.

The V and J genes are TRBV28 and TRBJ2-2; D uncertain. The germline V and J ends were trimmed by 8 bases and 4 bases, with 11 bases remaining between them. This CDR3 comprises 13 residues. Germline CDR1 and CDR2: MDHEN and SYDVKM. CDR3 in amino acids: CASADLGTGELFF. Written as DNA, the CDR3 is TGTGCCAGCGCCGACCTAGGCACCGGGGAGCTGTTTTTT. Variable domain in full (rest from reference TRBV28 and TRBJ2-2): DVKVTQSSRYLVKRTGEKVFLECVQDMDHENMFWYRQDPGLGLRLIYFSYDVKMKEKGDIPEGYSVSREKKERFSLILESASTNQTSMYLCASADLGTGELFFGEGSRLTVL.

The chain has TRBV4-1 and TRBJ2-1, with D tentatively TRBD1 (6 bases). Germline CDR1 MGHRA, CDR2 YSYEKL. There are 14 residues in the CDR3. The V end lost 4 bases, the J end lost 9 bases, and 16 bases lay between the germline ends. The DNA for the CDR3 is TGCGCCAGCAGCCCAGGGGTGCGGCTCGGTGAGCAGTTCTTC. Protein sequence: CASSPGVRLGEQFF.

Note on this clone: Mismatch with germline at one junction end may stem from a read error. The rearrangement uses TRBV7-8 and TRBJ2-7; perhaps TRBD2 as D (6 bases). Germline loops: CDR1 SGHVS, CDR2 FQNEAQ. This CDR3 has 16 amino acids. CDR3 DNA: TGTGCCACCAGCGAAACGACGGGAGCAAGCTCCTACGAGCAGTACTTC. Translation: CATSETTGASSYEQYF.

This chain connects TRBV7-3 to TRBJ2-7; 9 nucleotides align to TRBD1. In germline, CDR1 is SGHTA, CDR2 FQGTGA. V shed 4 bases and J 5 bases; nucleotides not matched to a gene: 6. This CDR3 is built from 14 residues. CDR3 residues: CASSWGQGVHEQYF. CDR3 nucleotides: TGTGCCAGCAGCTGGGGACAGGGAGTACACGAGCAGTACTTC.

The genes are TRBV4-1 and TRBJ2-1; D is perhaps TRBD2 (6 bases). The germline CDR1 and CDR2 sequences are MGHRA and YSYEKL. Trimming shortened V by 3 bases and J by 1 base, and 10 bases separated the two germline ends. The CDR3 is 15 amino acids. The CDR3 region has the DNA TGCGCCAGCAGCCAGATGGGAGGATCCTACAATGAGCAGTTCTTC. Protein: CASSQMGGSYNEQFF.